The TCR beta chain described here comes from a study of blood T cell repertoires in COVID-19. The authors' processing: Amplified reference gene primers provided the basis for estimating nucleated cell counts. Sequenced by immunoSEQ multiplex PCR; TCRdb stores in-frame clones only, minus some. From that table come the V and J calls and clone size; the DNA was used to work out D and trimming. The sample includes some 220,000 clones, under 85% of them seen just once. The source is a human donor in a cohort sampled during active COVID-19. Sequencing input: peripheral blood.

As DNA, the CDR3 is TGTGCCAGCAGCCAAGGAGGGATCTCCAGGGAGACCCAGTACTTC. Translated, it gives CASSQGGISRETQYF. J is TRBJ2-5 and V is TRBV3-1 (or the pseudogene TRBV3-2); a weak D match, TRBD2 (5 bases). Deletions cut 1 base from V and 5 bases from J, with 14 bases between. The germline V gene has CDR1 LGHDT and CDR2 YNNKEL (reference sequence). This CDR3 is 15 amino acids long.